Presented here are 6 T cell receptor beta chains from one specimen sequenced in a study of neurological immune-mediated disorders. TCRdb called the 5' RACE reads again in MiXCR, with one record for every CDR3 protein. The sample gives roughly 45,000 distinct CDR3 sequences, about 13% of which show up once; roughly 11% is in the top ten. Time point specified: longitudinal time-point 3. Specimen: PBMCs. The receptor set was obtained from a man aged 30 to 39 in good health.

Concerning this clonotype: Possible read error: a much larger clone is one base away. This chain connects TRBV7-3 to TRBJ2-2; 9 bases match TRBD2. From germline, CDR1 is SGHTA and CDR2 FQGTGA. CDR3 length: 18 residues. The CDR3 is CASSPGTSRSTGTRELFF. CDR3 in DNA: TGTGCCAGCAGCCCAGGGACTAGCCGTAGCACAGGCACCCGGGAGCTGTTTTTT.

This clonotype was seen just once. A much larger clone is a single base away; this may be a read error. This chain uses TRBV20-1 with TRBJ2-1; D may correspond to TRBD1 or TRBD2 (5 bases each). Per the germline V gene, CDR1 is DFQATT and CDR2 is SNEGSKA (reference sequence). Trimming took 7 bases from V and 7 from J, leaving 17 bases between them. The CDR3 contains 13 residues. Here the CDR3 reads CSDRRQGGNEQFF. CDR3 coding DNA: TGCAGTGATAGGAGGCAGGGCGGGAATGAGCAGTTCTTC.

This clonotype was observed once. The junction and the germline gene differ at one end; a read error may be behind it. V gene TRBV9 combines with J gene TRBJ1-6; D is unclear. The CDR3 runs 15 residues. Germline V gene sequence: CDR1 SGDLS, CDR2 YYNGEE. CDR3 in DNA: TGTGCCAGAAGCGCAGTTCCAAATACAAACTCACCACTCCACTTT. Translated: CARSAVPNTNSPLHF.

With regard to this clonotype: Just one base apart from a much larger clone, this may be a read error. This chain connects TRBV7-2 to TRBJ2-1; TRBD1 might be the D (6 bases). Germline V lookup: CDR1 SGHTA, CDR2 FQGNSA. The length of the CDR3 is 16 residues. V lost 7 bases, J lost 0 bases, and 16 bases lay in between. CDR3 residues: CASISPGASSYNEQFF. The DNA of the CDR3 is TGTGCCAGCATCTCCCCAGGGGCGAGCTCCTACAATGAGCAGTTCTTC.

The table lists this clonotype with many counts. V usage is TRBV19 and J usage is TRBJ1-5, with TRBD1 matching over 8 bases. V was pared by 10 bases and J by 7 bases, with 9 bases of the junction left unmatched. The CDR3 is made up of 13 amino acids. CDR1 is LNHDA and CDR2 is SQIVND in the germline V gene (reference sequence). As DNA, the CDR3 is TGTGCCACCACAGGGGGGGGCCGGCAGCCCCAGCATTTT. Its protein product is CATTGGGRQPQHF. The complete variable domain, with remaining parts taken from reference TRBV19 and TRBJ1-5, reads DGGITQSPKYLFRKEGQNVTLSCEQNLNHDAMYWYRQDPGQGLRLIYYSQIVNDFQKGDIAEGYSVSREKKESFPLTVTSAQKNPTAFYLCATTGGGRQPQHFGDGTRLSIL.

In its sample, this clonotype was seen many times. The chain combines TRBV7-8 with TRBJ1-4; no clear D gene. This CDR3 region has 12 residues. Trimming cost V 1 base and J 7 bases, with 4 bases left between them. The germline CDR1 and CDR2 sequences are SGHVS and FQNEAQ. This chain's CDR3 is CASSLVAEKLFF. As DNA, the CDR3 is TGTGCCAGCAGCTTAGTGGCTGAAAAACTGTTTTTT.